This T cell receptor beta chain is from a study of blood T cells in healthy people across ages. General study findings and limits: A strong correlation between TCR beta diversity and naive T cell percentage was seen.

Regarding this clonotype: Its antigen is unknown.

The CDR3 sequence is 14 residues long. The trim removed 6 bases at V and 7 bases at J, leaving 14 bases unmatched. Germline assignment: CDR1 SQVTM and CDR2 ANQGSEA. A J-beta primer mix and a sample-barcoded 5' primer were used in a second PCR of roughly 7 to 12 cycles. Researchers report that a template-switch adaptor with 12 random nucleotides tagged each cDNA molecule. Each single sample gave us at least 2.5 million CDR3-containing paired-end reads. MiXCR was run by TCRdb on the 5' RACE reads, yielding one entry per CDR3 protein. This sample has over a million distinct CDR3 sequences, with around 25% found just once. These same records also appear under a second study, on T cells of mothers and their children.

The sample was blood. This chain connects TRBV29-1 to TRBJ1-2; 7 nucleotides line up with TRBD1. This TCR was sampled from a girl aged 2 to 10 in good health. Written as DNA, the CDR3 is TGCAGCGTCTCACCTTTGGACAGGTCTAGTGGCTACACCTTC. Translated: CSVSPLDRSSGYTF.